The 20 T cell receptor beta chains listed next were all sequenced from one sample in a study of CD8+CD57+ T cells in acquired aplastic anemia. Patients picked for sequencing had shown CD8+CD57+ cell expansion detected by flow cytometry. Genomic DNA constituted the template upon which TCR beta VDJ and CDR3 profiling was performed. TCRdb redid the calling of the reads with MiXCR, one entry per CDR3 protein. Here the sample spans about 160,000 distinct CDR3 sequences, more than 40% being singletons. Sequencing was done on a sample of sorted CD4+, CD8+, or CD8+CD57+ T cells (not recorded which) from PBMCs. Receptors originate from a human donor with aplastic anemia.

As to this clonotype: The junction shows a germline mismatch at one end, possibly a read error. This chain uses TRBV7-9 with TRBJ1-1, with D unresolved. Germline V gene data show CDR1 as SEHNR and CDR2 as FQNEAQ (reference sequence). The CDR3 runs 12 residues. The CDR3 region is CASSLGSTEASF. The CDR3 DNA follows: TGTGCCAGCAGCTTAGGGTCCACTGAAGCTTCCTTT.

The J gene is TRBJ1-5, the V gene TRBV20-1, with 10 bases aligning to TRBD1. The CDR3 is made up of 11 amino acids. CDR1 is DFQATT, CDR2 SNEGSKA, per germline (reference sequence). V shed 6 bases and J 10 bases; nucleotides not matched to a gene: 3. The DNA for the CDR3 is TGCAGTGCCGGACAGGGGGATCCCCAGCATTTT. Translation: CSAGQGDPQHF.

J is TRBJ2-2 and V is TRBV7-9, with D possibly being TRBD1 (6 bases). CDR1 and CDR2 from the germline V gene are SEHNR and FQNEAQ (reference sequence). The CDR3 consists of 12 residues. V lost 9 bases and J 3 bases, leaving 8 bases between the germline ends. The CDR3 sequence: CARRQDTGELFF. As DNA, the CDR3 is TGTGCCAGGCGACAGGACACCGGGGAGCTGTTTTTT.

The V and J genes are TRBV6-5 and TRBJ1-6; 10 bases fit TRBD1. Per germline, CDR1 MNHEY and CDR2 SVGAGI. The CDR3 runs to 15 residues. Trimming at V came to 4 bases and at J to 6 bases, leaving 3 bases not matched to a gene. This CDR3 is CASSSRDRGNSPLHF. CDR3 DNA sequence: TGTGCCAGCAGTTCCCGGGACAGGGGTAATTCACCCCTCCACTTT.

V and J are TRBV7-2 and TRBJ2-7; D gene ambiguous. The CDR3 extends over 15 amino acids. V shed 5 bases and J shed 0 bases, with 14 bases lying between them. Germline V lookup: CDR1 SGHTA, CDR2 FQGNSA. CDR3 amino acids: CASSPSPISSYEQYF. Here the CDR3 DNA reads TGTGCCAGCAGCCCCTCGCCTATAAGCTCCTACGAGCAGTACTTC. Combining the CDR3 with reference TRBV7-2 and TRBJ2-7 gives the whole variable domain GAGVSQSPSNKVTEKGKDVELRCDPISGHTALYWYRQSLGQGLEFLIYFQGNSAPDKSGLPSDRFSAERTGGSVSTLTIQRTQQEDSAVYLCASSPSPISSYEQYFGPGTRLTVT.

V usage is TRBV4-1 and J usage is TRBJ2-5; D perhaps matches TRBD2 (5 bases). V was cut by 3 bases and J by 4 bases, with 12 bases left in between. CDR3 length equals 14 residues. Germline V gene sequence: CDR1 MGHRA, CDR2 YSYEKL. The CDR3 loop reads CASSHGRQGETQYF. CDR3 nucleotides: TGCGCCAGCAGCCATGGGAGACAAGGAGAGACCCAGTACTTC.

V usage is TRBV7-3 and J usage is TRBJ2-2, with D perhaps TRBD1 (6 bases). The V end was cut by 4 bases, the J end by 8 bases, with 8 bases between. The CDR3 has 12 residues. Germline V CDR1 and CDR2: SGHTA, FQGTGA. The CDR3 DNA reads as TGTGCCAGCAGCTGGGACAAGGGGGAGCTGTTTTTT. Encoded protein: CASSWDKGELFF.

V and J are TRBV2 and TRBJ2-7; 11 bases line up with TRBD1. The CDR3 is 14 residues long. Germline-derived CDR1 and CDR2 are SNHLY and FYNNEI. V trimming: 7 bases; J trimming: 5 bases; junction bases outside the gene matches: 7. The CDR3: CASTGQGAPHEQYF. CDR3 bases: TGTGCCAGCACAGGACAGGGGGCGCCCCACGAGCAGTACTTC.

This clonotype was found a few times. The V gene is TRBV19, the J gene TRBJ1-6; no clear D. This CDR3 comprises 14 residues. From germline, CDR1 is LNHDA and CDR2 SQIVND (reference sequence). With 5 bases removed from V and 7 bases from J, the gap between germline ends came to 12 bases. This chain's CDR3 is CASSPTGGNSPLHF. As DNA, the CDR3 is TGTGCCAGTAGTCCGACGGGCGGCAATTCACCCCTCCACTTT. The whole variable domain, remainder taken from reference TRBV19 and TRBJ1-6, is DGGITQSPKYLFRKEGQNVTLSCEQNLNHDAMYWYRQDPGQGLRLIYYSQIVNDFQKGDIAEGYSVSREKKESFPLTVTSAQKNPTAFYLCASSPTGGNSPLHFGNGTRLTVT.

This chain uses TRBV4-1 with TRBJ1-5, with D possibly being TRBD1 (5 bases). This CDR3 spans 17 amino acids. V dropped 0 bases and J dropped 0 bases, with 12 bases sitting between them. Germline V CDR1 and CDR2: MGHRA, YSYEKL. DNA for the CDR3: TGCGCCAGCAGCCAAGACCCCGGGACGTTTAGCAATCAGCCCCAGCATTTT. Protein product: CASSQDPGTFSNQPQHF.

This clonotype was seen once. This chain joins TRBV2 and TRBJ1-6; D call uncertain. The CDR3 covers 12 residues. The ends were cut back, 8 bases at V and 3 bases at J, with 5 bases in the middle. The germline V gene has CDR1 SNHLY and CDR2 FYNNEI. The chain's CDR3 is CASASYNSPLHF. As DNA, the CDR3 is TGTGCCAGCGCCAGCTATAATTCACCCCTCCACTTT.

This clonotype has at least ten counts. The genes are TRBV7-6 and TRBJ2-1, with D possibly TRBD2 on 6 matching bases. V was pared by 2 bases and J by 8 bases, with 19 bases between. The CDR3 spans 16 residues. From germline, CDR1 is SGHVS and CDR2 FNYEAQ. The CDR3 region has the DNA TGTGCCAGCAGCTTACTCGGGGAGGAACTGGGGGATGAGCAGTTCTTC. This codes for CASSLLGEELGDEQFF. The complete variable domain, with remaining parts taken from reference TRBV7-6 and TRBJ2-1, reads GAGVSQSPRYKVTKRGQDVALRCDPISGHVSLYWYRQALGQGPEFLTYFNYEAQQDKSGLPNDRFSAERPEGSISTLTIQRTEQRDSAMYRCASSLLGEELGDEQFFGPGTRLTVL.

The chain couples TRBV7-2 to TRBJ2-7; D might be TRBD2 (6 bases). V was cut by 5 bases and J by 9 bases, with 20 bases left in between. CDR3 size: 14 residues. Germline CDR1 reads SGHTA; CDR2 reads FQGNSA. The CDR3 here is CASSADPGGRLQYF. CDR3 bases: TGTGCCAGCAGCGCGGACCCCGGGGGACGCCTGCAGTACTTC.

V usage is TRBV19 and J usage is TRBJ2-7; the match to TRBD2 covers 12 bases. The V gene's germline CDR1 is LNHDA and CDR2 SQIVND (reference sequence). The CDR3 has 15 residues. The V and J ends lost 6 bases and 3 bases, in that order; junction bases with no gene match: 6. CDR3 amino acids: CASSMTSGGSYEQYF. The CDR3 coding sequence is TGTGCCAGTAGCATGACTAGCGGGGGAAGCTACGAGCAGTACTTC. The full variable domain, with the rest looked up from reference TRBV19 and TRBJ2-7, is DGGITQSPKYLFRKEGQNVTLSCEQNLNHDAMYWYRQDPGQGLRLIYYSQIVNDFQKGDIAEGYSVSREKKESFPLTVTSAQKNPTAFYLCASSMTSGGSYEQYFGPGTRLTVT.

The chain is built from TRBV12-3 or TRBV12-4 and TRBJ2-2; TRBD2 is a possible D gene (5 bases). V lost 6 bases and J lost 3, with 14 bases in between. The CDR3 totals 15 residues. CDR3 in amino acids: CASRKTGGYTGELFF. The DNA of the CDR3 is TGTGCCAGCAGAAAAACCGGCGGGTACACCGGGGAGCTGTTTTTT.

This clonotype showed up many times. This sequence joins TRBV6-1 and TRBJ2-7; 8 bases fit TRBD2. Germline V gene sequence: CDR1 MNHNS, CDR2 SASEGT. The CDR3 is 12 amino acids. The CDR3 is CSVGRAGYEQYF. In DNA, the CDR3 is TGTAGTGTCGGGAGGGCAGGCTACGAGCAGTACTTC.

This chain links TRBV7-6 with TRBJ2-7, with D unclear. Germline values: CDR1 SGHVS, CDR2 FNYEAQ. Trimming cost V 4 bases and J 1 base, with 11 bases left between them. This CDR3 comprises 14 residues. This chain's CDR3 is CASSSTASSYEQYF. CDR3 in DNA: TGTGCCAGCAGCTCAACCGCCAGTTCCTACGAGCAGTACTTC.

In this sample, this clonotype turned up many times. This chain's CDR3 is CASSRLGGATDTQYF. CDR3 bases: TGTGCCAGCAGCCGACTAGGAGGGGCCACAGATACGCAGTATTTT. The rearrangement links TRBV7-2 to TRBJ2-3; perhaps TRBD2 as D (6 bases). Per germline, CDR1 SGHTA and CDR2 FQGNSA. The CDR3 has 15 residues. V was cut by 5 bases and J by 2 bases, with 14 bases left in between.

With respect to this clonotype: Just one base apart from a much larger clone, this may be a read error. The V gene is TRBV11-2, the J gene TRBJ2-1; 9 bases align to TRBD1. This CDR3 is built from 16 residues. The germline V gene encodes CDR1 SGHAT and CDR2 FQNNGV. The CDR3 DNA sequence: TGTGCCAGCAGCTTGCTGGGACAGGGCCAGTACAATGAGCAGCTCTTC. Encoded protein: CASSLLGQGQYNEQLF.

Only one count was recorded for this clonotype. The gene calls are TRBV6-1 and TRBJ1-6; D remains unclear. The V gene lost 5 bases and the J gene lost 6 bases, with 14 bases spanning the gap. The germline gives CDR1 MNHNS, CDR2 SASEGT. This CDR3 has 15 amino acids. CDR3 amino acids: CASSPEVGSNSPLHF. The DNA of the CDR3 is TGTGCCAGCAGTCCGGAGGTGGGCAGTAATTCACCCCTCCACTTT.